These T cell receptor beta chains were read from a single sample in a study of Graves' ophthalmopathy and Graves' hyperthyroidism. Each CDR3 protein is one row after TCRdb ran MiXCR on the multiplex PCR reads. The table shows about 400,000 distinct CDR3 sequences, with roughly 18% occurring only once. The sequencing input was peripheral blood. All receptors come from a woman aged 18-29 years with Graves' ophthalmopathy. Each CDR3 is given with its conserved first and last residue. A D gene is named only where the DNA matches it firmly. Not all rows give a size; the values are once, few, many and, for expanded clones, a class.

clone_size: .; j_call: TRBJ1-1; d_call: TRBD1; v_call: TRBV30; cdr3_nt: TGTGCCTGGAGTGTGGGACAGGGGAGCTTGACTGAAGCTTTCTTT; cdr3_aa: CAWSVGQGSLTEAFF
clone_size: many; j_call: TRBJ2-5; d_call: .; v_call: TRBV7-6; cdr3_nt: TGTGCCAGCAGCCCATACGGCCTAGATGAGACCCAGTACTTC; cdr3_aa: CASSPYGLDETQYF
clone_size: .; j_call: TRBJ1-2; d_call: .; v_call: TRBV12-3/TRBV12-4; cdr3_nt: TGTGCCAGCAGTGCCGCGGACAGCGCCAACTATGGCTACACCTTC; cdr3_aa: CASSAADSANYGYTF
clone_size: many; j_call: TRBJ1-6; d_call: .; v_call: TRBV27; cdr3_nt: TGTGCCAGCAGTTTTCCAAGGCTCGGCTCACCCCTCCACTTT; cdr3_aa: CASSFPRLGSPLHF
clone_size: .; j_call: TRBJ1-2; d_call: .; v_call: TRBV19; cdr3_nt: TGTGCCAGTAGTCGGGATTATGGCTACACCTTC; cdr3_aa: CASSRDYGYTF
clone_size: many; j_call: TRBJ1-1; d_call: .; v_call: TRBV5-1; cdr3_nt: TGCGCCAGCAGCTTGGCCCAGGGGCTTAACACTGAAGCTTTCTTT; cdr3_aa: CASSLAQGLNTEAFF
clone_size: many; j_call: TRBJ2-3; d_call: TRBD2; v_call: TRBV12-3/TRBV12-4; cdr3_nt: TGTGCCAGCAGAAAGATACTAGCGGCGAGCACAGATACGCAGTATTTT; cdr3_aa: CASRKILAASTDTQYF
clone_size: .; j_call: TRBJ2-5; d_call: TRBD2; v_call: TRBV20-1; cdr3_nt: TGCAGTGCTGGGGCGGCGGGAGAGGAGACCCAGTACTTC; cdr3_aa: CSAGAAGEETQYF
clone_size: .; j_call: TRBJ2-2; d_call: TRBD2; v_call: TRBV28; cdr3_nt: TGTGCCAGCCGGGGGGGCAGGCCCACCGGGGAGCTGTTTTTT; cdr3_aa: CASRGGRPTGELFF
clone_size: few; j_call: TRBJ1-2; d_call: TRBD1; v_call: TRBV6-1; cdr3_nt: TGTGCCAGCAGAACCCCGACAGGGAACTATGGCTACACCTTC; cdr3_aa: CASRTPTGNYGYTF
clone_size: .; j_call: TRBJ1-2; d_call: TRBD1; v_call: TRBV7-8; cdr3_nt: TGTGCCAGCAGCAAGACAGGGTCGGTTAACTATGGCTACACCTTC; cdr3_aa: CASSKTGSVNYGYTF
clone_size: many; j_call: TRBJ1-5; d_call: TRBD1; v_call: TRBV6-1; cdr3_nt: TGTGCCACCAGGGGTACAGGGGGCGCGGAGCCCCAGCATTTT; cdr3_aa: CATRGTGGAEPQHF
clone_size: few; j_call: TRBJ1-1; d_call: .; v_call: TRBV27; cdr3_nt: TGTGCCAGCAGTTCCTTGGGGGTACGCGAAGCTTTCTTT; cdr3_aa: CASSSLGVREAFF
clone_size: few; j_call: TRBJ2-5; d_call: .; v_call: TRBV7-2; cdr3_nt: TGTGCCAGCAGCTTAGTAACGGGATCAGAGACCCAGTACTTC; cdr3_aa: CASSLVTGSETQYF
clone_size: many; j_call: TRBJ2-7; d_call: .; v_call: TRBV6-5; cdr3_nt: TGTGCCAGCCAGGCACAGGCGAGGACCTACGAGCAGTACTTC; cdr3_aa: CASQAQARTYEQYF
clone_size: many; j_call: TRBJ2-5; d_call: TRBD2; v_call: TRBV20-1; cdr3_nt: TGCAGTGCTAGAGGCCGACTAGCGGGAGGGGGATTAGAGACCCAGTACTTC; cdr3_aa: CSARGRLAGGGLETQYF